This is a list of T cell receptor beta chains from one sample in a study of T cell clones after liver transplantation. This table comes from immunoSEQ multiplex PCR, and its TCRdb copy is limited to in-frame clones, with some not included. The sample gives roughly 8,800 clones, roughly 85% of which show up once; around 19% is in the top ten. The sequenced sample was CD8+ T cells from blood, obtained before liver transplant. These receptors were collected from a human donor who received a liver transplant. Both conserved end residues are part of each CDR3. The D gene is left open where the match is weak.

cdr3_nt: TGTGCCAGCAGTTTATCCTCGCGAGTCCTCCAAGAGACCCAGTACTTC; cdr3_aa: CASSLSSRVLQETQYF; j_call: TRBJ2-5; v_call: TRBV27; d_call: .
cdr3_nt: TGTGCCAGCAGTTTTAGCGGGATAAACTCCTACGAGCAGTACTTC; cdr3_aa: CASSFSGINSYEQYF; j_call: TRBJ2-7; v_call: TRBV28; d_call: TRBD2
cdr3_nt: TGTGCCAGCAGCTTAACGGGGGACTTGGCTGAAGCTTTCTTT; cdr3_aa: CASSLTGDLAEAFF; j_call: TRBJ1-1; v_call: TRBV7-3; d_call: .
cdr3_nt: TGTGCCAGCAGTTTGCCGGGCCGTAGCACAGATACGCAGTATTTT; cdr3_aa: CASSLPGRSTDTQYF; j_call: TRBJ2-3; v_call: TRBV27; d_call: .
cdr3_nt: TGTGCCAGCAGTTTATTGCCAGATACGCAGTATTTT; cdr3_aa: CASSLLPDTQYF; j_call: TRBJ2-3; v_call: TRBV28; d_call: .
cdr3_nt: TGTGCCAGCAGCTTGTCACCTCCGTACGAGCAGTACTTC; cdr3_aa: CASSLSPPYEQYF; j_call: TRBJ2-7; v_call: TRBV5-8; d_call: .
cdr3_nt: TGCAGCACCCCGGGACACCGAGGGACTGAAGCTTTCTTT; cdr3_aa: CSTPGHRGTEAFF; j_call: TRBJ1-1; v_call: TRBV29-1; d_call: .
cdr3_nt: TGTGCCTGGAGTGCATTACCAAACACCGGGGAGCTGTTTTTT; cdr3_aa: CAWSALPNTGELFF; j_call: TRBJ2-2; v_call: TRBV30; d_call: .
cdr3_nt: TGCGCCAGCAGCCAAGGCCTGAGGGCTACAGATACGCAGTATTTT; cdr3_aa: CASSQGLRATDTQYF; j_call: TRBJ2-3; v_call: TRBV4-1; d_call: .
cdr3_nt: TGTGCCAGCAGCTTACTCGGGACAGACTATGGCTACACCTTC; cdr3_aa: CASSLLGTDYGYTF; j_call: TRBJ1-2; v_call: TRBV7-9; d_call: TRBD1